This T cell receptor (beta chain) was observed in a study of blood T cells in healthy people across ages. The CDR3 extends over 16 amino acids. V was shortened by 5 bases and J by 3 bases, with 16 bases between the two germline ends. Germline lookup yields CDR1 SEHNR and CDR2 FQNEAQ (reference sequence). It was with a sample-barcoded 5' primer and a J-beta primer mix that a second PCR of roughly 7 to 11 cycles was run. TCRdb reprocessed the 5' RACE reads via MiXCR and lists one record per CDR3 protein. The sample consists of about 640,000 distinct CDR3 sequences, roughly 53% of them appearing once. This clonotype originated in a man in his 60s in good health. Sequencing input: blood. The chain uses TRBV7-9 and TRBJ2-2, with D perhaps matching TRBD1 or TRBD2 (5 bases each). The CDR3 nucleotides read TGTGCCAGCAGCCTCCAGTGGCAGGGAGACACCGGGGAGCTGTTTTTT. The encoded protein is CASSLQWQGDTGELFF.